The 5 T cell receptor beta chains reported below all come from one sample, sequenced in a study of monozygotic twins with inflammatory bowel disease. TCRdb reprocessed the 5' RACE reads and keeps a single row for each CDR3 protein, giving no DNA. This sample's table reports approximately 330,000 distinct CDR3 sequences. The source material was blood. The source of these receptors is a human donor with ulcerative colitis or Crohn's disease, or a healthy co-twin of an affected twin (not recorded which).

The chain links TRBV20-1 to TRBJ1-5; TCRdb gives TRBD1 as the D gene, but with no DNA this cannot be confirmed. CDR3 length equals 14 residues. Germline V CDR1 and CDR2: DFQATT, SNEGSKA (reference sequence). The CDR3 loop reads CSASSGQVNQPQHF.

This chain joins TRBV5-1 and TRBJ2-2; with no DNA, the TCRdb D assignment of TRBD1 cannot be verified. The CDR3 is made up of 15 amino acids. Germline assignment: CDR1 SGHRS and CDR2 YFSETQ. The CDR3 sequence is CASSLAPQVAGELFF.

This chain connects TRBV27 to TRBJ2-7; lacking DNA, the TRBD1 call made by TCRdb goes unchecked. The CDR3 is made up of 14 amino acids. Germline CDR1 reads MNHEY; CDR2 reads SMNVEV (reference sequence). The CDR3 is CAGHRDRCSYEQYF.

This chain links TRBV12-3 or TRBV12-4 with TRBJ1-1; absent DNA, TCRdb's TRBD1 call cannot be checked. This CDR3 spans 13 amino acids. CDR3 residues: CASSLLQAVEAFF.

V gene TRBV7-9 combines with J gene TRBJ2-5; there is no DNA to check the TCRdb D call of TRBD1. Germline-derived CDR1 and CDR2 are SEHNR and FQNEAQ (reference sequence). The CDR3 loop spans 12 amino acids. The CDR3 here is CASSTGGVGTIF.